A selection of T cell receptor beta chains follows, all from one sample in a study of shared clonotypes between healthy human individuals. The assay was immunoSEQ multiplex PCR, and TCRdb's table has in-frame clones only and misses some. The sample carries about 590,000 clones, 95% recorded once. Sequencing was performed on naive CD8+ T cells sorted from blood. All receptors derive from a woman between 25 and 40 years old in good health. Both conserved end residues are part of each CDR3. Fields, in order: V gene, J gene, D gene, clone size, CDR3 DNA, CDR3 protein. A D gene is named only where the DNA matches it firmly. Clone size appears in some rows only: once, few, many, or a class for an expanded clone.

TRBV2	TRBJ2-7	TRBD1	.	TGTGCCGAAAGCCCGGGACAGTTCTCCTACGAGCAGTACTTC	CAESPGQFSYEQYF
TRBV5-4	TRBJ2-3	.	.	TGTGCCAGCAGTGGACTAACAAGCACAGATACGCAGTATTTT	CASSGLTSTDTQYF
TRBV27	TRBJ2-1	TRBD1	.	TGTGCCAGCAGGGGACAGGACTACTACAATGAGCAGTTCTTC	CASRGQDYYNEQFF
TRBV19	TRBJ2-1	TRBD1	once	TGTGCCAGTAGTATTGTGACAGGGTACAATGAGCAGTTCTTC	CASSIVTGYNEQFF
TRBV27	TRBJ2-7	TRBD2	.	TGTGCCAGCATTAGACTAGCGGGTGGTTACGAGCAGTACTTC	CASIRLAGGYEQYF
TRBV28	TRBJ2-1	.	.	TGTGCCAGCAGCATGGGGAATAGCTCTCCCTACAATGAGCAGTTCTTC	CASSMGNSSPYNEQFF
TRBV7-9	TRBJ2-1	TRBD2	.	TGTGCCAGCAGGTTCCTAGCGGGAGTGACAAATGAGCAGTTCTTC	CASRFLAGVTNEQFF
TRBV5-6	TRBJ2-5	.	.	TGTGCCAGCAGCTTGGCCTGGACGGGACAAGAGACCCAGTACTTC	CASSLAWTGQETQYF
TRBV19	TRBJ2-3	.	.	TGTGCCAGTAGTACCCGACAGGAGAGGAAAGATACGCAGTATTTT	CASSTRQERKDTQYF
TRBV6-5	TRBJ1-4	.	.	TGTGCCAGCAGTTACGGGCAGGTTGAAAAACTGTTTTTT	CASSYGQVEKLFF
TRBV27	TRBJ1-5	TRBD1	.	TGTGCCAGCAGTTCTACAGGGGGCCCCAATCAGCCCCAGCATTTT	CASSSTGGPNQPQHF
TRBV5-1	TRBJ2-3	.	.	TGCGCCAGCATCGCGGGACTTTCTGACTGGGATACGCAGTATTTT	CASIAGLSDWDTQYF
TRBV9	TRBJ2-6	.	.	TGTGCCAGCAGCGGGAGGGACGGGGCCAACGTCCTGACTTTC	CASSGRDGANVLTF
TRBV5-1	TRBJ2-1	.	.	TGCGCCAGCAGCTTGGCCGTGTCGTTCGATGAGCAGTTCTTC	CASSLAVSFDEQFF
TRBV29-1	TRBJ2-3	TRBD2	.	TGCAGCGCCACACTAGCGGGAGGGACAGATACGCAGTATTTT	CSATLAGGTDTQYF
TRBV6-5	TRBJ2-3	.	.	TGTGCCAGCAGTTACTCAGCAGGGGATACGCAGTATTTT	CASSYSAGDTQYF
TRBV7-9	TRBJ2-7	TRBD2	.	TGTGCCAGCAGCTTAGCCAGGACTAGCGGCTACGAGCAGTACTTC	CASSLARTSGYEQYF
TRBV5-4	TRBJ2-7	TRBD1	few	TGTGCCAGCAGCCGGGACAGCCCCTACGAGCAGTACTTC	CASSRDSPYEQYF
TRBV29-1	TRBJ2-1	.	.	TGCAGCGTTGAAGAGACAGGTTTGCAGTTCTTC	CSVEETGLQFF
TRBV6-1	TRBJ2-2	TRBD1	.	TGTGCCAGCAGTGCGGAGGGGACAGGGGGCCTAGTGTCGAACACCGGGGAGCTGTTTTTT	CASSAEGTGGLVSNTGELFF
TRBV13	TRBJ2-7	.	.	TGTGCCAGCAGTTCCGGGACACACGAGCAGTACTTC	CASSSGTHEQYF
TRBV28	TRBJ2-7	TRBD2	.	TGTGCCAGCACGCGCGGGAGGTCAAACTACGAGCAGTACTTC	CASTRGRSNYEQYF
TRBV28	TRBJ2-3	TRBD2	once	TGTGCCAGCAGACTAGCGGGAGGGGCAGATACGCAGTATTTT	CASRLAGGADTQYF
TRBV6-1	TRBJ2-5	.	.	TGTGCCAGCAGTGAAAGAAGGGGCCCGGTCCAAGAGACCCAGTACTTC	CASSERRGPVQETQYF
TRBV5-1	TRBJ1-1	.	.	TGCGCCAGCAGCTTGGATTACGGGTTAGCCACTGAAGCTTTCTTT	CASSLDYGLATEAFF
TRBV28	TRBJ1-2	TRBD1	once	TGTGCCAGCAGTTTAACAGGGGGGGGCTATGGCTACACCTTC	CASSLTGGGYGYTF
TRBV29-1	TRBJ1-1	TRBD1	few	TGCAGCGTTGTAGGGGGCAGGACTGAAGCTTTCTTT	CSVVGGRTEAFF
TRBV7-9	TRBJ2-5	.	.	TGTGCCAGCAGGATAGGAGACTCGGAGACCCAGTACTTC	CASRIGDSETQYF
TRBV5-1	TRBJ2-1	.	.	TGCGCCAGCAGGAGAGACGATATCTACAATGAGCAGTTCTTC	CASRRDDIYNEQFF
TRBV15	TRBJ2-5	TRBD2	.	TGTGCCACCAGCAGAGATAGACTAGCGGGAGTGAGAGAGACCCAGTACTTC	CATSRDRLAGVRETQYF
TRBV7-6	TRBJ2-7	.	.	TGTGCCAGCAGCCCAGGACAATCGGCCTACGAGCAGTACTTC	CASSPGQSAYEQYF
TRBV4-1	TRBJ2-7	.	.	TGCGCCAGCAAGATATGGCGGGGCGCCTACGAGCAGTACTTC	CASKIWRGAYEQYF
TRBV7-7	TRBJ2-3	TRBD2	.	TGTGCCAGCAGCTTAGCTGCGGGAGGAGTAAACGATACGCAGTATTTT	CASSLAAGGVNDTQYF
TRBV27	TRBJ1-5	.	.	TGTGCCAGCAGTTTATCATGGGGGGGCAATCAGCCCCAGCATTTT	CASSLSWGGNQPQHF
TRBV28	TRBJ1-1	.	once	TGTGCCACCCTTGCTCTGGGAGGACTTCTAACTGAAGCTTTCTTT	CATLALGGLLTEAFF
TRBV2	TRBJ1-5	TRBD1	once	TGTGCCAGCAGTGACGGACAGGGCCCTCAGCCCCAGCATTTT	CASSDGQGPQPQHF
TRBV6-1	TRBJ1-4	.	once	TGTGCCAGCAACTTTACCCCGGAAAAACTGTTTTTT	CASNFTPEKLFF
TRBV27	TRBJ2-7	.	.	TGTGCCAGCAGGACCTTAGGGGCCACCTACGAGCAGTACTTC	CASRTLGATYEQYF
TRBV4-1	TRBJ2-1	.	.	TGCGCCAGCAGCCAAGAGGGGAATGAGCAGTTCTTC	CASSQEGNEQFF
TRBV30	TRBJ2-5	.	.	TGTGCCTGGAGTATGAGTAGAGAGACCCAGTACTTC	CAWSMSRETQYF
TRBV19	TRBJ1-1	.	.	TGTGCCAGTAGTTCACAGGGTTCTGAAGCTTTCTTT	CASSSQGSEAFF
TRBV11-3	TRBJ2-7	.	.	TGTGCCAGCAGCTTAGGGCCCTTGGGCGAGCAGTACTTC	CASSLGPLGEQYF
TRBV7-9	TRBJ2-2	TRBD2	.	TGTGCCAGCAGCCGGGGCGGGAGCCACACCGGGGAGCTGTTTTTT	CASSRGGSHTGELFF
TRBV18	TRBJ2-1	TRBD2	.	TGTGCCAGCTCACCACTAGCGGGAGAAGGCAATGAGCAGTTCTTC	CASSPLAGEGNEQFF
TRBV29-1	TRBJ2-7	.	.	TGCAGCGTTGGGGCGGACCCCCTTGGGTACGAGCAGTACTTC	CSVGADPLGYEQYF
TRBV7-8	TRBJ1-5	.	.	TGTGCCAGCAGCGGACGGGGGGGCAATCAGCCCCAGCATTTT	CASSGRGGNQPQHF
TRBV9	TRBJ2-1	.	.	TGTGCCAGTTCTTCAGCGGGTTCTTACAATGAGCAGTTCTTC	CASSSAGSYNEQFF
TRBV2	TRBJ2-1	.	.	TGTGCCAGCAGGAAAGATTCCTACAATGAGCAGTTCTTC	CASRKDSYNEQFF
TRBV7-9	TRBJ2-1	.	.	TGTGCCAGCAGCCCGCCGGAGGTCCGGGAGCAGTTCTTC	CASSPPEVREQFF
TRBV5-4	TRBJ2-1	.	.	TGTGCCAGCAGCTTGGACCCTTCGAGCTCCTACAATGAGCAGTTCTTC	CASSLDPSSSYNEQFF
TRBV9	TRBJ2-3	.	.	TGTGCCAGCAGCGACGGCGGGGCCACAGTAGATACGCAGTATTTT	CASSDGGATVDTQYF
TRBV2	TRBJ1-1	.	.	TGTGCCAGCAGTGAAGGTGGTTTGGCTTTCTTT	CASSEGGLAFF
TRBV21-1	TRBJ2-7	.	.	TGTGCCAGCAGCCCTTACATCCCTAGCGGCTCCTACGAGCAGTACTTC	CASSPYIPSGSYEQYF
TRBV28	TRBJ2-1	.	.	TGTGCCAGCAGGGGAGCTTTGGAGGCCCACAATGAGCAGTTCTTC	CASRGALEAHNEQFF
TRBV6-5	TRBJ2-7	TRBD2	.	TGTGCCAGCAGTTATATGAGTATTAGCGGGAGCTACGAGCAGTACTTC	CASSYMSISGSYEQYF
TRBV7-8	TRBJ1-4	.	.	TGTGCCAGCAGCTTGTTATTGGGGGCACGGGAAAAACTGTTTTTT	CASSLLLGAREKLFF